The 10 T cell receptor beta chains below all came from one sample that was sequenced in a study of blood T cells in healthy people across ages. Combining a sample-barcoded 5' primer with a J-beta primer mix, a second PCR ran for 7 to 11 cycles. TCRdb reanalysed the 5' RACE reads using MiXCR and keeps one entry per CDR3 protein. There are hundreds of thousands of distinct CDR3 sequences in the sample; over 20% occur only once, and roughly 22% lies in the top ten. Specimen: blood. The receptor set was obtained from a man between 65 and 80 years old in good health.

This clonotype has at least ten counts. The chain carries TRBV20-1 and TRBJ2-3; D not certain. The CDR3 runs to 16 residues. Germline V gene data show CDR1 as DFQATT and CDR2 as SNEGSKA (reference sequence). Trimming pared 5 bases from V and 3 bases from J, leaving 21 bases between. The CDR3 DNA reads as TGCAGTGCTGGCTCAAGTTCGGGCGGTACTACAGATACGCAGTATTTT. Residues: CSAGSSSGGTTDTQYF.

This clonotype was observed many times. V gene TRBV30 combines with J gene TRBJ2-5; TRBD2 aligns across 11 bases. The CDR3 spans 13 residues. The germline gives CDR1 GTSNPN, CDR2 SVGIG (reference sequence). J lost 3 bases, V lost 8 bases, and 5 bases had no gene match. The DNA of the CDR3 is TGTGCCGCTAAGACTAGCGGGAAAGAGACCCAGTACTTC. Its translation: CAAKTSGKETQYF.

V and J are TRBV20-1 and TRBJ1-1; 10 bases fit TRBD1. The CDR3 consists of 15 residues. Trimming cost V 1 base and J 3 bases; bases outside gene matches: 5. Looked up from germline, CDR1 is DFQATT and CDR2 is SNEGSKA (reference sequence). Here the CDR3 DNA reads TGCAGTGCTAGAGCCCCCGGGACAGGGGACACTGAAGCTTTCTTT. Translating gives CSARAPGTGDTEAFF.

The V gene is TRBV9, the J gene TRBJ1-4; D not certain. Trimming cost V 0 bases and J 11 bases, with 11 bases left between them. Per germline, CDR1 SGDLS and CDR2 YYNGEE. The CDR3 is 13 amino acids. The CDR3 DNA reads TGTGCCAGCAGCGTAGGGCAAACTGGGAAACTGTTTTTT. Translating gives CASSVGQTGKLFF.

The V and J genes are TRBV11-3 and TRBJ2-1; 10 bases fit TRBD2. This CDR3 region has 17 residues. Germline V gene sequence: CDR1 SGHNT, CDR2 YENEEA. V lost 5 bases, J lost 1 base, and 8 bases stayed unmatched. The CDR3 DNA is TGTGCCAGCAGCCCCGCGGGACTAGCGTCTTCCTACAATGAGCAGTTCTTC. The encoded protein is CASSPAGLASSYNEQFF.

The sample holds many counts of this clonotype. The V and J genes are TRBV7-2 and TRBJ2-5; no clear D gene. Germline V lookup: CDR1 SGHTA, CDR2 FQGNSA. CDR3 size: 16 residues. The ends were cut back, 0 bases at V and 3 bases at J, with 14 bases in the middle. CDR3 sequence: CASSLAGNLPEETQYF. CDR3 nucleotides: TGTGCCAGCAGCTTAGCGGGGAACTTACCAGAAGAGACCCAGTACTTC.

The V and J genes are TRBV27 and TRBJ2-7, with D perhaps matching TRBD1 (6 bases). Germline CDR1 reads MNHEY; CDR2 reads SMNVEV (reference sequence). The CDR3 has 13 residues. V was pared by 6 bases and J by 7 bases, with 16 bases between. The CDR3 sequence: CASRLAGALEQYF. The CDR3 DNA is TGTGCCAGCAGGTTGGCAGGGGCGCTTGAGCAGTACTTC.

This clonotype has only a few counts. This sequence joins TRBV15 and TRBJ2-7, with a possible D match to TRBD2 (5 bases). V lost 0 bases and J lost 2, with 14 bases in between. Germline V gene lookup returns CDR1 LNHNV and CDR2 YYDKDF (reference sequence). This CDR3 is built from 16 residues. Written as DNA, the CDR3 is TGTGCCACCAGCAGAGATCATGCTGGACTTACCTACGAGCAGTACTTC. Amino acids: CATSRDHAGLTYEQYF. The whole variable domain, filled in from reference TRBV15 and TRBJ2-7, reads DAMVIQNPRYQVTQFGKPVTLSCSQTLNHNVMYWYQQKSSQAPKLLFHYYDKDFNNEADTPDNFQSRRPNTSFCFLDIRSPGLGDTAMYLCATSRDHAGLTYEQYFGPGTRLTVT.

This clonotype has just a few counts. The CDR3 loop reads CASSPGQASYNEQFF. The CDR3 nucleotides read TGTGCCAGCAGCCCCGGTCAGGCTTCGTACAATGAGCAGTTCTTC. V is TRBV11-2 and J is TRBJ2-1; no reliable D call. From germline, CDR1 is SGHAT and CDR2 FQNNGV. V gave up 5 bases and J gave up 4 bases, with 15 bases separating them. The CDR3 is 15 residues long.

This clonotype was observed at least ten times. The CDR3 is CASSYRGETQYF. CDR3 nucleotides: TGTGCCAGCAGTTACAGGGGAGAGACCCAGTACTTC. This chain joins TRBV7-2 and TRBJ2-5; 7 bases are a match to TRBD1. Looked up from germline, CDR1 is SGHTA and CDR2 is FQGNSA. V lost 6 bases to trimming and J lost 4 bases; unmatched junction nucleotides: 2. This CDR3 is built from 12 residues.